These 20 T cell receptor beta chains came from one sample sequenced in a study of T cells in Graves' hyperthyroidism and ophthalmopathy. Using RNA transcripts as the source, TCR beta CDR3 regions were amplified. The HTBI set primed first-round TCR CDR3 RT-PCR. In TCRdb, the multiplex PCR reads were re-called with MiXCR into one record per CDR3 protein. The table shows approximately 370,000 distinct CDR3 sequences, with about 17% occurring only once. The sample was blood. The receptors stem from a woman aged 30 to 39 with Graves' hyperthyroidism that later progressed to Graves' ophthalmopathy.

The genes are TRBV12-5 and TRBJ2-7, with 9 positions matching TRBD1. The V segment lost 2 bases and the J segment 6 bases; nucleotides outside the gene matches: 17. The germline V gene has CDR1 LGHNT and CDR2 FRNRAP. The CDR3 spans 18 residues. CDR3 DNA: TGTGCTAGTGGTTTGCTCCCACCGGGACAGGGCCACCCTACCGAGCAGTACGTC. This gives the protein CASGLLPPGQGHPTEQYV.

Ten or more counts support this clonotype. The rearrangement uses TRBV12-3 or TRBV12-4 and TRBJ2-7; D possibly corresponds to TRBD2 (5 bases). CDR3 size: 14 residues. Trimming left V 7 bases short and J 6 bases short, with 19 bases between. The CDR3 here is CASTRGSLLAEQYF. The CDR3 coding sequence is TGTGCCAGCACACGTGGGAGCCTTCTAGCCGAGCAGTACTTC.

This clonotype came up a few times. This chain uses TRBV29-1 with TRBJ2-7; D gene ambiguous. Per germline, CDR1 SQVTM and CDR2 ANQGSEA. The CDR3 spans 14 residues. V was shortened by 4 bases and J by 4 bases, with 17 bases between the two germline ends. CDR3 sequence reads: CSVATAQLPYEQYF. DNA for the CDR3: TGCAGCGTTGCGACGGCACAGTTACCGTACGAGCAGTACTTC.

This clonotype was observed at least ten times. The chain employs TRBV7-6 and TRBJ2-5; the D is unclear. Germline assignment: CDR1 SGHVS and CDR2 FNYEAQ. The CDR3 consists of 13 residues. V was trimmed by 0 bases and J by 4 bases, leaving 6 bases between them. The DNA for the CDR3 is TGTGCCAGCAGCTTAGCTCTAGGAGAGACCCAGTACTTC. Residues: CASSLALGETQYF.

This clonotype was counted between two and nine times. The V gene is TRBV9, the J gene TRBJ2-7; tentatively, D is TRBD1 or TRBD2 (7 bases each). The V end lost 0 bases, the J end lost 2 bases, and 15 bases lay between the germline ends. This CDR3 spans 16 amino acids. CDR1 is SGDLS and CDR2 is YYNGEE in the germline V gene. Written as DNA, the CDR3 is TGTGCCAGCAGCGTAGGGGGGCAGGGGGGGACCTACGAGCAGTACTTC. This translates into CASSVGGQGGTYEQYF.

This clonotype was detected a few times. CDR3 loop: CARDRGPGTEAFF. In nucleotides, the CDR3 is TGTGCCAGGGACAGGGGGCCGGGTACTGAAGCTTTCTTT. The V gene is TRBV7-9, the J gene TRBJ1-1; 11 nucleotides agree with TRBD1. Germline loops: CDR1 SEHNR, CDR2 FQNEAQ (reference sequence). The V and J ends lost 9 bases and 5 bases, in that order; junction bases with no gene match: 5. The CDR3 runs 13 residues.

This clonotype was seen repeatedly, ten times or more. The chain links TRBV5-1 to TRBJ2-1, with D tentatively TRBD2 (5 bases). V lost 4 bases to trimming and J lost 1 base, with 15 bases between them. From germline, CDR1 is SGHRS and CDR2 YFSETQ. The CDR3 extends over 16 amino acids. In nucleotides, the CDR3 is TGCGCCAGCAGCGCCTTTGCGGGCGGATCCTACAATGAGCAGTTCTTC. It codes for CASSAFAGGSYNEQFF.

The sample holds many counts of this clonotype. The chain employs TRBV28 and TRBJ2-1; D is perhaps TRBD1 or TRBD2 (5 bases each). Germline loops: CDR1 MDHEN, CDR2 SYDVKM. This CDR3 region has 15 residues. V was trimmed by 6 bases and J by 6 bases, leaving 18 bases between them. For the CDR3, the DNA is TGTGCCAGCAGCTCCCACCTCGGGACCCCCAATGAGCAGTTCTTC. It specifies CASSSHLGTPNEQFF.

J is TRBJ2-2 and V is TRBV6-4, with TRBD1 identical over 10 bases. In germline, CDR1 is MRHNA, CDR2 SNTAGT. This CDR3 comprises 13 residues. The junction had 8 bases not matched to a gene; V was cut back by 11 bases and J by 8 bases. CDR3 bases: TGTGCCGACAGGGGGCGCTTAGGGGGGGAGCTGTTTTTT. Amino acid sequence: CADRGRLGGELFF.

This clonotype has ten or more counts. The chain couples TRBV2 to TRBJ2-2, with D perhaps TRBD1 (5 bases). Between the trimmed V and J ends, which lost 5 bases and 4 bases, there was a span of 17 bases. Germline V CDR1 and CDR2: SNHLY, FYNNEI. The CDR3 is 16 amino acids. The CDR3 protein is CASSRGPDSFTGELFF. CDR3 bases: TGTGCCAGCAGTAGGGGCCCCGATTCTTTCACCGGGGAGCTGTTTTTT.

Turning to this clonotype: A single base separates this from a much larger clone, so it may be a read error. This chain uses TRBV5-6 with TRBJ1-1, with a tentative D call TRBD1 (6 bases). This CDR3 is built from 15 residues. Germline V gene lookup returns CDR1 SGHDT and CDR2 YYEEEE. Here the CDR3 reads CASSLARTDNTEGFF. The CDR3 DNA sequence: TGTGCCAGCAGCTTGGCTCGGACAGACAACACTGAAGGTTTCTTT.

The sample holds many counts of this clonotype. The V call is TRBV20-1, the J call TRBJ1-2; D unclear. V was trimmed by 6 bases and J by 3 bases, leaving 11 bases between them. The CDR3 contains 12 residues. Germline CDR1 reads DFQATT; CDR2 reads SNEGSKA (reference sequence). This CDR3 reads CSAEGGYYGYTF. The CDR3 coding sequence is TGCAGTGCCGAGGGCGGCTACTATGGCTACACCTTC.

This clonotype was seen at least ten times. The chain joins TRBV11-2 to TRBJ2-1; 8 bases agree with TRBD2. This CDR3 region has 15 residues. Germline trimming cut 3 bases from V and 8 bases from J; bases unmatched to any gene: 9. Germline V gene data show CDR1 as SGHAT and CDR2 as FQNNGV. This CDR3 is CASSFPGRASYEQFF. In DNA form, the CDR3 reads TGTGCCAGCAGCTTCCCCGGGAGGGCCAGCTATGAGCAGTTCTTC.

The chain joins TRBV10-3 to TRBJ2-7, with D uncertain. CDR3 length: 14 amino acids. V dropped 5 bases and J dropped 2 bases, with 13 bases sitting between them. The germline V gene has CDR1 ENHRY and CDR2 SYGVKD. The CDR3 nucleotides read TGTGCCATCAGTCCCGCGGACGGACCCTACGAGCAGTACTTC. It translates to CAISPADGPYEQYF.

The chain employs TRBV7-6 and TRBJ2-2, with D possibly matching TRBD2 (5 bases). The CDR3 runs 15 residues. Germline loops: CDR1 SGHVS, CDR2 FNYEAQ. Trimming removed 3 bases at V and 4 bases at J, with 12 bases between. The DNA of the CDR3 is TGTGCCAGCAGCTTGAGTCTAGCTCTCACCGGGGAGCTGTTTTTT. It specifies CASSLSLALTGELFF.

In its sample, this clonotype was seen a few times. This chain's CDR3 is CATTTNTGELFF. DNA for the CDR3: TGTGCCACAACGACGAACACCGGGGAGCTGTTTTTT. The V gene is TRBV5-6, the J gene TRBJ2-2; D call uncertain. In germline, CDR1 is SGHDT, CDR2 YYEEEE. Trimming cost V 9 bases and J 0 bases, with 6 bases left between them. The CDR3 loop spans 12 amino acids.

Points on this clonotype: The junction differs from germline at one of its ends, possibly a read error. The V gene is TRBV4-1, the J gene TRBJ1-1; a weak D match, TRBD1 (6 bases). Germline values: CDR1 MGHRA, CDR2 YSYEKL. CDR3 length: 16 amino acids. The CDR3 DNA reads as TGCGCCAACAGCCAGGTCTACGGGGGCATGAACACTGAAGCTTTCTTT. Its protein product is CANSQVYGGMNTEAFF.

In its sample, this clonotype was seen many times. The chain couples TRBV5-1 to TRBJ2-1; D is undetermined. The V end lost 1 base, the J end lost 9 bases, and 8 bases lay between the germline ends. The CDR3 runs to 12 residues. Per the germline V gene, CDR1 is SGHRS and CDR2 is YFSETQ. The CDR3 DNA is TGCGCCAGCAGCTTGATGGAAGGTGAGCAGTTCTTC. Amino acids: CASSLMEGEQFF.

This clonotype has a count of ten or more. The chain recombines TRBV20-1 with TRBJ2-1; no reliable D call. V shed 4 bases and J shed 5 bases, with 15 bases lying between them. The germline V gene has CDR1 DFQATT and CDR2 SNEGSKA (reference sequence). This CDR3 is 14 amino acids long. In nucleotides, the CDR3 is TGCAGTGCTATTGATAGGTTTACTAACAATGAGCAGTTCTTC. Translation gives CSAIDRFTNNEQFF.

This clonotype was found many times. The chain is built from TRBV15 and TRBJ2-7; D uncertain. V lost 1 base and J 3 bases, leaving 10 bases between the germline ends. The CDR3 is made up of 14 amino acids. The V gene's germline CDR1 is LNHNV and CDR2 YYDKDF (reference sequence). This CDR3 reads CATSRGKENYEQYF. Written as DNA, the CDR3 is TGTGCCACCAGCAGAGGAAAAGAGAACTACGAGCAGTACTTC.